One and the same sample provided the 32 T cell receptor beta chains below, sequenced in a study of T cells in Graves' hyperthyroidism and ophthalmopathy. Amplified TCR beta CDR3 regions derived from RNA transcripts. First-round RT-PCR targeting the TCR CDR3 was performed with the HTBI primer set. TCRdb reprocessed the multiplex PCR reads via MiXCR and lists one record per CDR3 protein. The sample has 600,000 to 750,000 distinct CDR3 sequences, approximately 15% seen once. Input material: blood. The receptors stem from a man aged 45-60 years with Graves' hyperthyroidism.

The CDR3 DNA sequence: TGCGCCAGCAGCGCGGGTTACTATGGCTACACCTTC. The encoded protein is CASSAGYYGYTF. The V call is TRBV5-1, the J call TRBJ1-2; D gene ambiguous. Germline V gene data show CDR1 as SGHRS and CDR2 as YFSETQ. The CDR3 runs to 12 residues. The germline V and J ends were trimmed by 4 bases and 3 bases, with 7 bases remaining between them.

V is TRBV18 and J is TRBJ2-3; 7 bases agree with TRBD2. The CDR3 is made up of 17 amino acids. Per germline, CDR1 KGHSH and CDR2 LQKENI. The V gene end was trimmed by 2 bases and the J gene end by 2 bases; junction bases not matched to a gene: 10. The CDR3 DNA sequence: TGTGCCAGCTCACCAGGAGCGGGAAGCCTCCCCACAGATACGCAGTATTTT. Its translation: CASSPGAGSLPTDTQYF.

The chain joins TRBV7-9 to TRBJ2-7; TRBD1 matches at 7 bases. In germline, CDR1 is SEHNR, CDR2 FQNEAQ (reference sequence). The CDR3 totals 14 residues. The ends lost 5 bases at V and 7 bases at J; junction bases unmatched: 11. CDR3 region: CASSLGQPFWEQYF. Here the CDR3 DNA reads TGTGCCAGCAGCCTGGGACAGCCCTTCTGGGAGCAGTACTTC.

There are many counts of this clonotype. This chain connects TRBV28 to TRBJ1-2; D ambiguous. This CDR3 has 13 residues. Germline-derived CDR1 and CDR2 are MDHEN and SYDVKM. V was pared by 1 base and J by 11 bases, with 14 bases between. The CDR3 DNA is TGTGCCAGCAGTTTATTGCATACCGAGCAGTACACCTTC. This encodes CASSLLHTEQYTF.

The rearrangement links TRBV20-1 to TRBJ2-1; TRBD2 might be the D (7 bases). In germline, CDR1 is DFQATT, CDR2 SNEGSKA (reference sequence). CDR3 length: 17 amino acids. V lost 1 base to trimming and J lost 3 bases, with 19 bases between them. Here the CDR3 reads CSARVARGGRGYNEQFF. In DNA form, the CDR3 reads TGCAGTGCTAGAGTTGCCAGGGGTGGGAGGGGCTACAATGAGCAGTTCTTC.

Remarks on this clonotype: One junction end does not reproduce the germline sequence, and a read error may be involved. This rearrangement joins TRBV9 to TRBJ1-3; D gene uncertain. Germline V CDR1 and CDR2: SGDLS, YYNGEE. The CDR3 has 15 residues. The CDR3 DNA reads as TGTGCCAGCAGCGCGGGAACCTTCTCTAGAAACACCATATATTTT. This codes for CASSAGTFSRNTIYF. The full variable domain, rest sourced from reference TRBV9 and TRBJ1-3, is DSGVTQTPKHLITATGQRVTLRCSPRSGDLSVYWYQQSLDQGLQFLIQYYNGEERAKGNILERFSAQQFPDLHSELNLSSLELGDSALYFCASSAGTFSRNTIYFGEGSWLTVV.

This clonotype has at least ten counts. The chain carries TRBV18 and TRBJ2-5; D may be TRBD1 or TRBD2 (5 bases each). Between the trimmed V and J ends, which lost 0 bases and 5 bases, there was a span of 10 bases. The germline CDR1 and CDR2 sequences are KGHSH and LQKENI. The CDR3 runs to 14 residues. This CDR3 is CASSPPGALETQYF. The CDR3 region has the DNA TGTGCCAGCTCACCACCCGGGGCGCTCGAGACCCAGTACTTC.

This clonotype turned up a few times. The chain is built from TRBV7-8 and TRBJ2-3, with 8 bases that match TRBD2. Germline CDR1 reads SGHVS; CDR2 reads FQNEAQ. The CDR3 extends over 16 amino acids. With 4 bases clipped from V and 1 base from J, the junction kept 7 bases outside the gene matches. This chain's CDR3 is CASSSRLARGTDTQYF. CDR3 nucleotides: TGTGCCAGCAGCTCACGACTAGCGCGGGGCACAGATACGCAGTATTTT.

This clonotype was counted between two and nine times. The CDR3 coding sequence is TGTGCCAGCTCTCTACAGGGGGCTGATTTGAACACTGAAGCTTTCTTT. Amino acids: CASSLQGADLNTEAFF. The chain joins TRBV18 to TRBJ1-1, with TRBD1 identical over 9 bases. The CDR3 is 16 residues long. Germline V gene lookup returns CDR1 KGHSH and CDR2 LQKENI. Unmatched junction bases numbered 8, after V lost 6 bases and J lost 0 bases.

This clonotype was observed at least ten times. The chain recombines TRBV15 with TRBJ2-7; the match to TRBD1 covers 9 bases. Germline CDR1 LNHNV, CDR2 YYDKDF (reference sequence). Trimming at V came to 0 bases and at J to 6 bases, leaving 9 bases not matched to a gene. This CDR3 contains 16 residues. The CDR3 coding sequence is TGTGCCACCAGCAGAGAGTATGGGACAGGGCTCCTCGAGCAGTACTTC. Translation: CATSREYGTGLLEQYF.

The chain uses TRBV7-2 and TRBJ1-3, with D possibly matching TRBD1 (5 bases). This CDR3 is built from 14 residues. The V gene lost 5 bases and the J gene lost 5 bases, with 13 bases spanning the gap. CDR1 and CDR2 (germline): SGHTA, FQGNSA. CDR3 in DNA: TGTGCCAGCAGCCCGCCGGGACCGCGAAACACCATATATTTT. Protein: CASSPPGPRNTIYF.

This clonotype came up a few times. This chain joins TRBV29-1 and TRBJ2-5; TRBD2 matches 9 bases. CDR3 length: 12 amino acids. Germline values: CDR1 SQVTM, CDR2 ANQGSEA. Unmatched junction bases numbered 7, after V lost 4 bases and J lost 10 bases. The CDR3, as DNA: TGCAGCGTTGTTCTAGCGGGAAGAAACCAGTACTTC. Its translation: CSVVLAGRNQYF.

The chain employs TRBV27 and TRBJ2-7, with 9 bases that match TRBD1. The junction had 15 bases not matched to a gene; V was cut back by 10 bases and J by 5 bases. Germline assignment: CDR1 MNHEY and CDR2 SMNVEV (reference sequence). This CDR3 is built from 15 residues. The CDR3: CATSLIGTGIHEQYF. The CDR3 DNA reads TGTGCCACCTCATTAATAGGGACAGGGATCCACGAGCAGTACTTC.

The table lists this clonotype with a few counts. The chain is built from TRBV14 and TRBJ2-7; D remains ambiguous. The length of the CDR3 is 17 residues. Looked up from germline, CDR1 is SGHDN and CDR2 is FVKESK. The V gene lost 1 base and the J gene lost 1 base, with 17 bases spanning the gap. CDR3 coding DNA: TGTGCCAGCAGCCAAGGGGATGGATGGCGGCCTTCCTACGAGCAGTACTTC. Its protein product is CASSQGDGWRPSYEQYF.

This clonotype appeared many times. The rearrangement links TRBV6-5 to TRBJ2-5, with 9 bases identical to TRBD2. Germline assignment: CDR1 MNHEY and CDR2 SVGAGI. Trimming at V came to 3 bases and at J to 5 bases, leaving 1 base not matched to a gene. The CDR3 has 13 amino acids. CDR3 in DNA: TGTGCCAGCAGTTATCTAGCGGGGGAGACCCAGTACTTC. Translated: CASSYLAGETQYF.

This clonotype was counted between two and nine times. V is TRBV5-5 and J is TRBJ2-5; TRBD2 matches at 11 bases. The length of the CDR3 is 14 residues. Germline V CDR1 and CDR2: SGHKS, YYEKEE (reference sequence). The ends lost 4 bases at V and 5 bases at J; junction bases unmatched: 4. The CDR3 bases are TGTGCCAGCAGCGAGACTAGCGGGGTTGAGACCCAGTACTTC. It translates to CASSETSGVETQYF.

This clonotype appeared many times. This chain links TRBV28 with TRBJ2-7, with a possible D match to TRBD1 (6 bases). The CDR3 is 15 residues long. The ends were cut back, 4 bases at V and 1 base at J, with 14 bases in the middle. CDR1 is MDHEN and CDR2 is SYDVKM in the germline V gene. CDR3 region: CASSSPRDTSYEQYF. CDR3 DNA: TGTGCCAGCAGTTCACCCCGGGACACGTCCTACGAGCAGTACTTC.

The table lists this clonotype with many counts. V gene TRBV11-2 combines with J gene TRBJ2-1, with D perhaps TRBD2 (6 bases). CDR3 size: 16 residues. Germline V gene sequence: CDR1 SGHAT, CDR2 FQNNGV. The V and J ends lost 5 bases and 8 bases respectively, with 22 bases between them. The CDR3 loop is CASSTAGATISYEQFF. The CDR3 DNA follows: TGTGCCAGCAGCACAGCGGGCGCGACAATAAGCTATGAGCAGTTCTTC. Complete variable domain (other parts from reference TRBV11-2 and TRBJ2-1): EAGVAQSPRYKIIEKRQSVAFWCNPISGHATLYWYQQILGQGPKLLIQFQNNGVVDDSQLPKDRFSAERLKGVDSTLKIQPAKLEDSAVYLCASSTAGATISYEQFFGPGTRLTVL.

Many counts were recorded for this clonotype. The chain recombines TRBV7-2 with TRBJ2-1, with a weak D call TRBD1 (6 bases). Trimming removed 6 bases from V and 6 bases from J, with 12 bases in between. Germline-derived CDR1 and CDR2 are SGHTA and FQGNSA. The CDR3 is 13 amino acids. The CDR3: CASSPGQTNEQFF. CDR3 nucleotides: TGTGCCAGCAGTCCAGGACAGACCAATGAGCAGTTCTTC.

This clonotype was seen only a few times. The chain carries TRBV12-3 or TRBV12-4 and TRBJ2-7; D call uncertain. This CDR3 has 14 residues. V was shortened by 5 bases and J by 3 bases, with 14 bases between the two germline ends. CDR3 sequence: CASSAVGWGYEQYF. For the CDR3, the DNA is TGTGCCAGCAGTGCCGTCGGCTGGGGCTACGAGCAGTACTTC.

CDR3 loop: CASSTTPLANQPQHF. In nucleotides, the CDR3 is TGTGCCAGCTCAACGACCCCCCTAGCCAATCAGCCCCAGCATTTT. J is TRBJ1-5 and V is TRBV18; unclear D gene. The CDR3 sequence is 15 residues long. The V gene's germline CDR1 is KGHSH and CDR2 LQKENI. Trimming left V 5 bases short and J 3 bases short, with 14 bases between.

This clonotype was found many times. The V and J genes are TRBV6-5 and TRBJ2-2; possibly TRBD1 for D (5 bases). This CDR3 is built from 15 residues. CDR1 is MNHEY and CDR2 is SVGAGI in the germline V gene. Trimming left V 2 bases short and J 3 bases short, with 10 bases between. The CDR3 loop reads CASSYRRQYTGELFF. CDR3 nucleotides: TGTGCCAGCAGTTACCGGCGACAGTACACCGGGGAGCTGTTTTTT.

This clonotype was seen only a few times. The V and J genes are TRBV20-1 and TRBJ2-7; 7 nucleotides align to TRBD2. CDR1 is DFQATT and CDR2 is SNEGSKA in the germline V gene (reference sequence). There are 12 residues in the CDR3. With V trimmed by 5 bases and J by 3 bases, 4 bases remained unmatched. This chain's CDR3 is CSADGTNYEQYF. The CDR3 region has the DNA TGCAGTGCTGACGGGACTAACTACGAGCAGTACTTC.

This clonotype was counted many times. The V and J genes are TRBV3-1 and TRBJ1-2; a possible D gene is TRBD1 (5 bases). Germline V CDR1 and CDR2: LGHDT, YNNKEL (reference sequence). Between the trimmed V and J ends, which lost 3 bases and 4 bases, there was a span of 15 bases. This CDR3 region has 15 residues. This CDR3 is CASSQGRSTTYGYTF. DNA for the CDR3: TGTGCCAGCAGCCAGGGGCGCAGTACAACCTATGGCTACACCTTC.

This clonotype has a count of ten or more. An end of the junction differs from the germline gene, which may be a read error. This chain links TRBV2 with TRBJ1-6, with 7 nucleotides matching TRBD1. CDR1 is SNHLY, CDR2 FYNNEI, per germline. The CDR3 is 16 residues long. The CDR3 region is CAGSEEGTVPIEPLHF. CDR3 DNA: TGTGCCGGCAGTGAAGAGGGGACAGTCCCAATAGAACCCCTCCACTTT.

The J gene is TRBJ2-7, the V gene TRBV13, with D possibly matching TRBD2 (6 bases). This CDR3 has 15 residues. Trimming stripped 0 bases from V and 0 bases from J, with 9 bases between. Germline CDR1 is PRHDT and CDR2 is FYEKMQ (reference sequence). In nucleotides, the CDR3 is TGTGCCAGCAGCTTAGGGGCGGAGGGCTCCTACGAGCAGTACTTC. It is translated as CASSLGAEGSYEQYF.

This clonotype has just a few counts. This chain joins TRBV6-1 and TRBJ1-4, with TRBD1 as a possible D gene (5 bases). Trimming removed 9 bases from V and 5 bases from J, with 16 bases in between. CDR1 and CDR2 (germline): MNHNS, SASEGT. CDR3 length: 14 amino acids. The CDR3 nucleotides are TGTGCCAGTGGTCCCAGGGCGTTGAATGAAAAACTGTTTTTT. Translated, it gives CASGPRALNEKLFF.

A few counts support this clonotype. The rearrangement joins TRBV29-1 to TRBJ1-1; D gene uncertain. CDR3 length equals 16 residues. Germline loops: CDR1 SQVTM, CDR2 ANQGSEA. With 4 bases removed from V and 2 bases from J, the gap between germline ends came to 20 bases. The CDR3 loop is CSVGDAPRLTNTEAFF. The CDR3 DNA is TGCAGCGTTGGCGATGCACCAAGGCTAACCAACACTGAAGCTTTCTTT.

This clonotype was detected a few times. DNA of the CDR3: TGTGCCAGTGATCCCGGGCGGGCCCGCTCCTATAATTCACCCCTCCACTTT. Protein product: CASDPGRARSYNSPLHF. The chain joins TRBV19 to TRBJ1-6; D unresolved. The germline CDR1 and CDR2 sequences are LNHDA and SQIVND (reference sequence). The CDR3 has 17 residues. Trimming removed 8 bases from V and 0 bases from J, with 17 bases in between.

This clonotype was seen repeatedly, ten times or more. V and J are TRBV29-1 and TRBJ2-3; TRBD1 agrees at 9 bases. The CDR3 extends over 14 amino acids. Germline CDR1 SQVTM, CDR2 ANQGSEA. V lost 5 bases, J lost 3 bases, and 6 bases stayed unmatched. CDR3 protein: CSVPDRGFTDTQYF. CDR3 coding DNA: TGCAGCGTTCCTGACAGGGGGTTTACAGATACGCAGTATTTT.

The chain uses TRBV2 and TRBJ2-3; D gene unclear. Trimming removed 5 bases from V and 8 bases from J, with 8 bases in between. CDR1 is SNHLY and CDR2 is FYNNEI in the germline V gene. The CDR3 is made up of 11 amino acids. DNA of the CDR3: TGTGCCAGCAGTCCCGACTTTACGCAGTATTTT. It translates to CASSPDFTQYF.

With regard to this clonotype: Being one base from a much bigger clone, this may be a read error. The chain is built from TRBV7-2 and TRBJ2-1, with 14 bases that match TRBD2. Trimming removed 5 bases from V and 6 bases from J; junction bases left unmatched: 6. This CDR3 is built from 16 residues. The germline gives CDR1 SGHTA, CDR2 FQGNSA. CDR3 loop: CTSSDRTSGRPNEQFF. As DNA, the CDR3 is TGTACCAGCAGCGATCGGACTAGCGGGAGGCCCAATGAGCAGTTCTTC.